Listed below are T cell receptor beta chains from one sample, sequenced in a study of cytomegalovirus exposure and HLA in healthy donors. Generated by immunoSEQ multiplex PCR, the TCRdb table keeps only in-frame clones and is missing some. In all, the sample yields around 150,000 clones. The specimen sequenced was PBMCs. These receptors all stem from a woman aged 60-75 years in good health and CMV-seronegative. CDR3s include the opening cysteine and the closing phenylalanine or tryptophan. Fields, in order: D gene, J gene, V gene, CDR3 protein, CDR3 DNA. D genes are given only for firm matches.

d_gene: TRBD1; j_gene: TRBJ1-3; v_gene: TRBV6-6; CDR3aa: CASSSQGSGNTIYF; CDR3nt: TGTGCCAGCAGCTCACAGGGGTCTGGAAACACCATATATTTT
d_gene: TRBD1; j_gene: TRBJ1-1; v_gene: TRBV5-1; CDR3aa: CASSLEGQGRTEAFF; CDR3nt: TGCGCCAGCAGCTTGGAGGGACAGGGGAGAACTGAAGCTTTCTTT
d_gene: .; j_gene: TRBJ2-4; v_gene: TRBV19; CDR3aa: CASSYTGIAKNIQYF; CDR3nt: TGTGCCAGTAGCTATACAGGAATAGCCAAAAACATTCAGTACTTC
d_gene: .; j_gene: TRBJ1-2; v_gene: TRBV10-2; CDR3aa: CASSDPTAYGYTF; CDR3nt: TGCGCCAGCAGTGACCCCACAGCCTATGGCTACACCTTC
d_gene: TRBD2; j_gene: TRBJ2-7; v_gene: TRBV5-4; CDR3aa: CASSLTSGGAHEQYF; CDR3nt: TGTGCCAGCAGCTTGACTAGCGGGGGGGCCCACGAGCAGTACTTC
d_gene: TRBD1; j_gene: TRBJ2-2; v_gene: TRBV4-1; CDR3aa: CASSLPQAGGLNTGELFF; CDR3nt: TGCGCCAGCAGCCTCCCCCAAGCAGGGGGATTGAACACCGGGGAGCTGTTTTTT
d_gene: .; j_gene: TRBJ2-2; v_gene: TRBV5-1; CDR3aa: CASSSLGTPVAGELFF; CDR3nt: TGCGCCAGCAGCTCTCTCGGGACACCCGTAGCCGGGGAGCTGTTTTTT
d_gene: .; j_gene: TRBJ2-7; v_gene: TRBV27; CDR3aa: CASSSNPGLGTAYF; CDR3nt: TGTGCCAGCAGTTCCAATCCCGGTCTAGGAACGGCGTACTTC
d_gene: TRBD1; j_gene: TRBJ1-4; v_gene: TRBV5-1; CDR3aa: CASSPPGQGEKLFF; CDR3nt: TGCGCCAGCAGCCCTCCGGGACAGGGCGAAAAACTGTTTTTT
d_gene: .; j_gene: TRBJ1-6; v_gene: TRBV27; CDR3aa: CASSPFNSPLHF; CDR3nt: TGTGCCAGCAGTCCTTTTAATTCACCCCTCCACTTT
d_gene: TRBD1; j_gene: TRBJ2-3; v_gene: TRBV7-6; CDR3aa: CASSPGTGGDTQYF; CDR3nt: TGTGCCAGCAGCCCCGGGACAGGGGGAGATACGCAGTATTTT
d_gene: .; j_gene: TRBJ2-7; v_gene: TRBV7-9; CDR3aa: CASSLAGLTQSTEQYF; CDR3nt: TGTGCCAGCAGCCTCGCGGGACTTACACAGTCTACCGAGCAGTACTTC
d_gene: TRBD1; j_gene: TRBJ2-7; v_gene: TRBV4-1; CDR3aa: CASSPGTDRPYEQYF; CDR3nt: TGCGCCAGCAGCCCCGGGACAGATAGACCCTACGAGCAGTACTTC
d_gene: .; j_gene: TRBJ1-5; v_gene: TRBV10-3; CDR3aa: CAISAGGSNQPQHF; CDR3nt: TGTGCCATCAGTGCGGGGGGTAGCAATCAGCCCCAGCATTTT
d_gene: .; j_gene: TRBJ2-7; v_gene: TRBV2; CDR3aa: CASSVQSYEQYF; CDR3nt: TGTGCCAGCAGTGTTCAGTCCTACGAGCAGTACTTC
d_gene: .; j_gene: TRBJ1-2; v_gene: TRBV9; CDR3aa: CASSPSESRGHYGYTF; CDR3nt: TGTGCCAGCAGCCCCTCGGAATCCAGGGGCCACTATGGCTACACCTTC
d_gene: TRBD2; j_gene: TRBJ2-1; v_gene: TRBV7-3; CDR3aa: CASSAGLAGSNEQFF; CDR3nt: TGTGCCAGCAGCGCCGGACTAGCGGGGAGTAATGAGCAGTTCTTC
d_gene: TRBD1; j_gene: TRBJ2-7; v_gene: TRBV10-3; CDR3aa: CAVQGAWEQYF; CDR3nt: TGTGCCGTACAGGGGGCTTGGGAGCAGTACTTC
d_gene: TRBD1; j_gene: TRBJ2-5; v_gene: TRBV13; CDR3aa: CASSLQGQETQYF; CDR3nt: TGTGCCAGCAGCCTACAGGGGCAAGAGACCCAGTACTTC
d_gene: TRBD1; j_gene: TRBJ2-7; v_gene: TRBV7-2; CDR3aa: CASSLDGTVGSYF; CDR3nt: TGTGCCAGCAGCTTAGACGGGACAGTAGGGTCGTACTTC
d_gene: TRBD1; j_gene: TRBJ1-5; v_gene: TRBV2; CDR3aa: CASRDRGYSNQPQHF; CDR3nt: TGTGCCAGCAGGGACAGGGGGTATAGCAATCAGCCCCAGCATTTT
d_gene: .; j_gene: TRBJ2-2; v_gene: TRBV5-1; CDR3aa: CASSFSRTGTGELFF; CDR3nt: TGCGCCAGCAGTTTTTCACGGACTGGGACCGGGGAGCTGTTTTTT
d_gene: TRBD1; j_gene: TRBJ1-2; v_gene: TRBV28; CDR3aa: CASSFIQGLTNYGYTF; CDR3nt: TGTGCCAGCAGTTTCATACAGGGGCTAACTAACTATGGCTACACCTTC
d_gene: TRBD1; j_gene: TRBJ1-6; v_gene: TRBV25-1; CDR3aa: CASSESGTGPLHF; CDR3nt: TGTGCCAGCAGTGAATCGGGGACAGGACCGCTCCACTTT
d_gene: TRBD1; j_gene: TRBJ1-1; v_gene: TRBV5-5; CDR3aa: CASSLRQGASNTEAFF; CDR3nt: TGTGCCAGCAGCTTAAGGCAGGGGGCCAGTAACACTGAAGCTTTCTTT
d_gene: .; j_gene: TRBJ2-2; v_gene: TRBV5-1; CDR3aa: CASSLLAGANTGELFF; CDR3nt: TGCGCCAGCAGCTTGTTGGCAGGGGCGAACACCGGGGAGCTGTTTTTT
d_gene: TRBD1; j_gene: TRBJ2-3; v_gene: TRBV10-3; CDR3aa: CAISESGDRGTDTQYF; CDR3nt: TGTGCCATCAGTGAGTCAGGGGACAGGGGCACAGATACGCAGTATTTT
d_gene: TRBD1; j_gene: TRBJ1-1; v_gene: TRBV5-4; CDR3aa: CASSPVPGQGAPNSEAFF; CDR3nt: TGTGCCAGCAGTCCTGTCCCGGGACAGGGGGCCCCTAACTCTGAAGCTTTCTTT
d_gene: TRBD2; j_gene: TRBJ2-2; v_gene: TRBV6-1; CDR3aa: CASSDWRETGELFF; CDR3nt: TGTGCCAGCAGTGATTGGCGGGAGACCGGGGAGCTGTTTTTT
d_gene: .; j_gene: TRBJ2-4; v_gene: TRBV6-6; CDR3aa: CASSPGGGKNIQYF; CDR3nt: TGTGCCAGCAGTCCAGGGGGAGGCAAAAACATTCAGTACTTC
d_gene: .; j_gene: TRBJ2-7; v_gene: TRBV29-1; CDR3aa: CSVEEGRYYEQYF; CDR3nt: TGCAGCGTTGAAGAGGGCAGATACTACGAGCAGTACTTC
d_gene: .; j_gene: TRBJ1-2; v_gene: TRBV4-1; CDR3aa: CASSSRAIGYTF; CDR3nt: TGCGCCAGCAGCTCACGAGCTATCGGCTACACCTTC
d_gene: TRBD1; j_gene: TRBJ2-7; v_gene: TRBV7-2; CDR3aa: CASSHRGWASGYEQYF; CDR3nt: TGTGCCAGCAGCCACAGGGGTTGGGCTTCGGGTTACGAGCAGTACTTC
d_gene: .; j_gene: TRBJ2-7; v_gene: TRBV5-5; CDR3aa: CASSFTGPVGQYF; CDR3nt: TGTGCCAGCAGCTTCACAGGGCCGGTTGGGCAGTACTTC
d_gene: TRBD2; j_gene: TRBJ2-2; v_gene: TRBV7-3; CDR3aa: CASSRTSGEDTGELFF; CDR3nt: TGTGCCAGCAGCCGGACTAGCGGGGAAGACACCGGGGAGCTGTTTTTT
d_gene: .; j_gene: TRBJ2-3; v_gene: TRBV21-1; CDR3aa: CASCPREEDTQYF; CDR3nt: TGTGCCAGCTGCCCGAGGGAGGAGGATACGCAGTATTTT
d_gene: TRBD2; j_gene: TRBJ2-5; v_gene: TRBV18; CDR3aa: CASSRGLAGAETQYF; CDR3nt: TGTGCCAGCTCACGTGGACTAGCGGGAGCAGAGACCCAGTACTTC
d_gene: TRBD1; j_gene: TRBJ1-1; v_gene: TRBV10-3; CDR3aa: CAISASGAGGMNTEAFF; CDR3nt: TGTGCCATCAGTGCGTCTGGGGCAGGGGGTATGAACACTGAAGCTTTCTTT
d_gene: TRBD2; j_gene: TRBJ2-7; v_gene: TRBV5-1; CDR3aa: CASSPGLAGGPPYEQYF; CDR3nt: TGCGCCAGCAGCCCGGGACTAGCGGGGGGGCCTCCCTACGAGCAGTACTTC
d_gene: TRBD1; j_gene: TRBJ1-5; v_gene: TRBV2; CDR3aa: CASSEWDSAQSNQPQHF; CDR3nt: TGTGCCAGCAGTGAATGGGACAGCGCCCAAAGCAATCAGCCCCAGCATTTT
d_gene: .; j_gene: TRBJ2-5; v_gene: TRBV11-1; CDR3aa: CASSFSAETQYF; CDR3nt: TGTGCCAGCAGCTTTAGCGCGGAGACCCAGTACTTC
d_gene: .; j_gene: TRBJ1-1; v_gene: TRBV7-2; CDR3aa: CASSSDRRNTEAFF; CDR3nt: TGTGCCAGCAGCTCCGACAGGAGGAACACTGAAGCTTTCTTT